The table lists the clone carrying this T cell receptor (beta chain) with a few counts. Its target is unknown. This record belongs to a study of tumor and adjacent non-tumor tissue in lung cancer. Study-level background: Aged roughly 31 to 80 years, patients included 9 to 11 men and 5 women with stage I to III disease. On average, productive TCRbeta reads reached a few million per sample. Study outcomes and limitations: Higher tumor TCR diversity was associated with shorter survival.

The CDR3 sequence is 14 residues long. CDR1 is ENHRY, CDR2 SYGVKD, per germline. The germline V and J ends were trimmed by 10 bases and 7 bases, with 20 bases remaining between them. The library came from three nested PCR rounds adapted from ARM-PCR protocols. TCRdb re-analysed the multiplex PCR reads in MiXCR, keeping a single row per CDR3 protein. This table holds 70,000 to 95,000 distinct CDR3 sequences, 76% found once. RNA was extracted from bulk tissue without any cell sorting. Distant lung tissue was collected more than 3 cm away from the tumor edge. Sequencing used distant non-tumor lung tissue. The chain is built from TRBV10-3 and TRBJ2-1; D remains unclear. The sequence derives from a man aged 65 to 85 with non-small cell lung cancer. DNA for the CDR3: TGTGCCACCCAAGGCCCGCCGGCGTATAATGAGCAGTTCTTC. This translates into CATQGPPAYNEQFF.